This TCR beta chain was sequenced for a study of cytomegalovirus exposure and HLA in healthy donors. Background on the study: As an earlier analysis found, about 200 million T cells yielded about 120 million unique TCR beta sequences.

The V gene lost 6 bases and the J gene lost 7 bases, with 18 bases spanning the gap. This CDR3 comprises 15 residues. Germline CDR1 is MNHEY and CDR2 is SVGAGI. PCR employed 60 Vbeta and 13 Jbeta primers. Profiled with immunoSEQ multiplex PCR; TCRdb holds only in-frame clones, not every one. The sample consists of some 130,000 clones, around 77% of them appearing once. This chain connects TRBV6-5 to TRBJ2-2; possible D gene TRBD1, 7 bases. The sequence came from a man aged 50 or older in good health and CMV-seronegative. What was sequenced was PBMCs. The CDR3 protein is CASSQDRDWIGELFF. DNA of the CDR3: TGTGCCAGCAGCCAAGACAGGGACTGGATCGGGGAGCTGTTTTTT.